Below are 5 T cell receptor beta chains sequenced from a single sample in a study of blood T cell repertoires in COVID-19. Sequencing was performed with immunoSEQ multiplex PCR; in TCRdb, only in-frame clones are kept and a portion is missing. The sample holds some 150,000 clones, approximately 90% seen once. Sequencing input: peripheral blood. These receptors originate from a woman aged 40 to 50 with acute or convalescent COVID-19.

V gene TRBV18 combines with J gene TRBJ1-4, with 8 bases identical to TRBD1. Germline lookup yields CDR1 KGHSH and CDR2 LQKENI. Trimming cost V 5 bases and J 2 bases; bases outside gene matches: 7. The CDR3 is 16 residues long. CDR3 loop: CASSVIQGATNEKLFF. The CDR3 DNA sequence: TGTGCCAGCTCAGTAATTCAGGGGGCCACTAATGAAAAACTGTTTTTT.

The chain uses TRBV11-2 and TRBJ2-3; 8 bases map to TRBD1. V was clipped by 5 bases and J by 5 bases; unmatched bases: 9. Germline V gene data show CDR1 as SGHAT and CDR2 as FQNNGV. The CDR3 is 15 residues long. The CDR3 DNA is TGTGCCAGCAGCCCGGGACAGGCAGCACGAGATACGCAGTATTTT. Translated, it gives CASSPGQAARDTQYF.

The chain recombines TRBV5-1 with TRBJ2-2; tentative D call: TRBD1 (6 bases). Germline V lookup: CDR1 SGHRS, CDR2 YFSETQ. The V and J ends lost 0 bases and 4 bases respectively, with 10 bases between them. The CDR3 loop spans 15 amino acids. CDR3 nucleotide sequence: TGCGCCAGCAGCTTGGTTGTAGGGGGCACCGGGGAGCTGTTTTTT. It is translated as CASSLVVGGTGELFF.

The V call is TRBV18, the J call TRBJ1-3; D is ambiguous. V was clipped by 3 bases and J by 2 bases, with 17 bases between them. The CDR3 runs to 17 residues. Per germline, CDR1 KGHSH and CDR2 LQKENI. The CDR3 region is CASSPILGRHTGNTIYF. The CDR3 region has the DNA TGTGCCAGCTCACCGATATTAGGCCGACATACTGGAAACACCATATATTTT.

This rearrangement joins TRBV20-1 to TRBJ2-1; 13 nucleotides agree with TRBD2. CDR3 length equals 15 residues. The J segment lost 6 bases and the V segment lost 3 bases, leaving 5 bases of the junction unmatched. Germline V gene data show CDR1 as DFQATT and CDR2 as SNEGSKA (reference sequence). The CDR3 spells CSASQLAGGSNEQFF. CDR3 nucleotides: TGCAGTGCTAGTCAACTAGCGGGAGGGAGCAATGAGCAGTTCTTC.